The sequence of this TCR beta chain was determined in a study of blood T cell repertoires in COVID-19. Here immunoSEQ multiplex PCR was the method, and the copy in TCRdb shows in-frame clones only, minus some. The table lists around 200,000 clones, about 83% of them singletons. V was trimmed by 0 bases and J by 6 bases, leaving 12 bases between them. Germline values: CDR1 SGDLS, CDR2 YYNGEE. The CDR3 is 14 amino acids. The TCR comes from a woman aged 18-30 years who had recovered from COVID-19. The material sequenced was peripheral blood. The chain uses TRBV9 and TRBJ1-1, with a tentative D call TRBD1 (5 bases). CDR3 bases: TGTGCCAGCAGCGTAGTCGGGGGATCGGCTGAAGCTTTCTTT. Its translation: CASSVVGGSAEAFF. Full variable domain (remainder filled in from reference TRBV9 and TRBJ1-1): DSGVTQTPKHLITATGQRVTLRCSPRSGDLSVYWYQQSLDQGLQFLIQYYNGEERAKGNILERFSAQQFPDLHSELNLSSLELGDSALYFCASSVVGGSAEAFFGQGTRLTVV.